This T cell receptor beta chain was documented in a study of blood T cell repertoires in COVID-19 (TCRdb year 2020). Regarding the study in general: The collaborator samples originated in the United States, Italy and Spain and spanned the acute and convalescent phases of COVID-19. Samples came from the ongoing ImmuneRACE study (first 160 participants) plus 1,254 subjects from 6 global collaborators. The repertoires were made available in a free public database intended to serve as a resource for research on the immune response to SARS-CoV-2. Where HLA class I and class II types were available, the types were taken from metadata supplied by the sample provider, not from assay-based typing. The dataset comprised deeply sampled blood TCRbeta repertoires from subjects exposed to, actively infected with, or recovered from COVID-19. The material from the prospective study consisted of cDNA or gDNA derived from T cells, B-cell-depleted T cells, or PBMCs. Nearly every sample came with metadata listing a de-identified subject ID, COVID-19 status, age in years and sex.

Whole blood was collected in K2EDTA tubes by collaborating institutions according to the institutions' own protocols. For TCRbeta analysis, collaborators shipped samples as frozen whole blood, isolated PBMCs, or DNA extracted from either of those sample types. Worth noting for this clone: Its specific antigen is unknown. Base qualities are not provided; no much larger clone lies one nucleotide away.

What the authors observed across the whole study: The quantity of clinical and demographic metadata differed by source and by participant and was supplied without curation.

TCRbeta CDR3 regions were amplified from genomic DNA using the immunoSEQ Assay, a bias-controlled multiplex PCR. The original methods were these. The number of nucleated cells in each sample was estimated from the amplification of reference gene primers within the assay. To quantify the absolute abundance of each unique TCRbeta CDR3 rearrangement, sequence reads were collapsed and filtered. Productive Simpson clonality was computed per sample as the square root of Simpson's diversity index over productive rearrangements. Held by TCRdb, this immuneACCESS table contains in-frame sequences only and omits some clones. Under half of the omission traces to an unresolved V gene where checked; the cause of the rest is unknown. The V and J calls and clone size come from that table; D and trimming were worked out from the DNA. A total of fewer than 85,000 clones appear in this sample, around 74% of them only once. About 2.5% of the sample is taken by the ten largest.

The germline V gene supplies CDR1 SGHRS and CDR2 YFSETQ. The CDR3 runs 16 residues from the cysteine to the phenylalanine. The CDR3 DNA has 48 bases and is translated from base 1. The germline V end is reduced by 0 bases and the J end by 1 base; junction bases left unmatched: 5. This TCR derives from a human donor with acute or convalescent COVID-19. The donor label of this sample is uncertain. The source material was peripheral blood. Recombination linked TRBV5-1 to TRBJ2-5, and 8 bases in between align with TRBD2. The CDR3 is CASSLGTGTSQETQYF. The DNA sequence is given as TGCGCCAGCAGCTTGGGGACCGGGACTAGCCAAGAGACCCAGTACTTC.